The 30 T cell receptor beta chains in this list originate from one sample, sequenced in a study of blood T cell repertoires in COVID-19. The protocol was immunoSEQ multiplex PCR, while the TCRdb copy is restricted to in-frame clones and leaves out a portion. The sample records roughly 68,000 clones, around 90% being singletons. Sequencing used peripheral blood. All receptors come from a woman between 55 and 75 years old with COVID-19, enrolled during active disease.

The rearrangement links TRBV19 to TRBJ2-7; 8 bases match TRBD1. Germline loops: CDR1 LNHDA, CDR2 SQIVND (reference sequence). This CDR3 region has 14 residues. V was pared by 5 bases and J by 5 bases, with 8 bases of the junction left unmatched. Here the CDR3 reads CASSPRTGPNEQYF. The CDR3 DNA reads as TGTGCCAGTAGTCCTCGGACAGGGCCAAACGAGCAGTACTTC.

V and J are TRBV3-1 (or the pseudogene TRBV3-2) and TRBJ2-7, with D possibly TRBD2 on 5 matching bases. Germline V gene data show CDR1 as LGHDT and CDR2 as YNNKEL (reference sequence). The V end was cut by 0 bases, the J end by 5 bases, with 17 bases between. The CDR3 is 16 amino acids. The CDR3 here is CASSQEGLDGEHEQYF. DNA for the CDR3: TGTGCCAGCAGCCAAGAAGGATTGGACGGGGAACACGAGCAGTACTTC.

The V gene is TRBV27, the J gene TRBJ1-1; 7 positions match TRBD1. CDR3 length: 14 amino acids. Germline lookup yields CDR1 MNHEY and CDR2 SMNVEV (reference sequence). The ends lost 5 bases at V and 1 base at J; junction bases unmatched: 4. The CDR3 reads CASSRGQTNTEAFF. The CDR3 DNA reads as TGTGCCAGCAGTAGGGGACAGACGAACACTGAAGCTTTCTTT.

The rearrangement joins TRBV24-1 to TRBJ1-3, with 12 positions matching TRBD1. V gave up 4 bases and J gave up 4 bases; unmatched junction bases: 16. This CDR3 region has 20 residues. The germline V gene encodes CDR1 KGHDR and CDR2 SFDVKD. CDR3 in DNA: TGTGCCACCAGTGACTTTGGGGGACAGGGGGCGCCGACGCGAGGAAACACCATATATTTT. The encoded protein is CATSDFGGQGAPTRGNTIYF.

The chain is built from TRBV28 and TRBJ2-3; 7 nucleotides match TRBD2. The V segment lost 6 bases and the J segment 0 bases; nucleotides outside the gene matches: 6. CDR3 size: 15 residues. Germline-derived CDR1 and CDR2 are MDHEN and SYDVKM. The CDR3 DNA follows: TGTGCCAGCAGGGTAGCTAGCGGCAGCACAGATACGCAGTATTTT. This sequence encodes CASRVASGSTDTQYF. Filled out from reference TRBV28 and TRBJ2-3, the complete variable domain reads DVKVTQSSRYLVKRTGEKVFLECVQDMDHENMFWYRQDPGLGLRLIYFSYDVKMKEKGDIPEGYSVSREKKERFSLILESASTNQTSMYLCASRVASGSTDTQYFGPGTRLTVL.

V gene TRBV11-2 combines with J gene TRBJ2-2; 12 bases fit TRBD2. The germline V gene encodes CDR1 SGHAT and CDR2 FQNNGV. The ends lost 4 bases at V and 6 bases at J; junction bases unmatched: 3. There are 15 residues in the CDR3. The CDR3 nucleotides read TGTGCCAGCAGCTCGACTAGCGGGAGAGCCGGGGAGCTGTTTTTT. Its translation is CASSSTSGRAGELFF.

The V and J genes are TRBV18 and TRBJ1-3, with 7 nucleotides matching TRBD1. This CDR3 is built from 12 residues. Germline CDR1 and CDR2: KGHSH and LQKENI. The V segment lost 0 bases and the J segment 14 bases; nucleotides outside the gene matches: 4. In DNA form, the CDR3 reads TGTGCCAGCTCACCACCGGGACAGCTCCTATATTTT. Encoded protein: CASSPPGQLLYF.

This chain links TRBV4-3 with TRBJ1-3; TRBD1 agrees at 7 bases. CDR3 size: 16 residues. Germline V gene lookup returns CDR1 LGHNA and CDR2 YSLEER. With 5 bases clipped from V and 8 bases from J, the junction kept 15 bases outside the gene matches. The CDR3 loop is CASSSEGGRGTDTIYF. CDR3 nucleotides: TGCGCCAGCAGCTCGGAAGGTGGCAGGGGGACAGACACCATATATTTT.

This clone has just one count. The rearrangement links TRBV19 to TRBJ2-1; tentative D call: TRBD1 (5 bases). Germline CDR1 and CDR2: LNHDA and SQIVND (reference sequence). CDR3 length: 13 residues. V dropped 5 bases and J dropped 8 bases, with 13 bases sitting between them. CDR3 protein: CASSSYQGHEQFF. In DNA, the CDR3 is TGTGCCAGTAGTTCATACCAGGGCCATGAGCAGTTCTTC.

CDR3 DNA sequence: TGTGCCAGCAGTTCGGGACATATGGCCCCCTACGAGCAGTACTTC. Its protein product is CASSSGHMAPYEQYF. This rearrangement joins TRBV6-2 or TRBV6-3 to TRBJ2-7; D is perhaps TRBD1 (6 bases). Deletions cut 4 bases from V and 2 bases from J, with 15 bases between. Germline lookup yields CDR1 MNHEY and CDR2 SVGEGT. CDR3 size: 15 residues.

In DNA form, the CDR3 reads TGTGCCAGCAAAAAGGGAGTAACCGGGGAGCTGTTTTTT. This translates into CASKKGVTGELFF. The V gene is TRBV6-5, the J gene TRBJ2-2, with D perhaps TRBD2 (5 bases). There are 13 residues in the CDR3. V lost 7 bases, J lost 5 bases, and 11 bases lay in between. CDR1 and CDR2 (germline): MNHEY, SVGAGI.

This chain uses TRBV6-5 with TRBJ1-5, with unresolved D. The CDR3 has 14 amino acids. Per the germline V gene, CDR1 is MNHEY and CDR2 is SVGAGI. V lost 6 bases and J 4 bases, leaving 13 bases between the germline ends. CDR3 region: CASRGQHINQPQHF. CDR3 in DNA: TGTGCCAGCAGGGGCCAACATATTAATCAGCCCCAGCATTTT.

This clone showed up just a few times. The chain is built from TRBV18 and TRBJ2-1; 9 bases line up with TRBD2. V lost 1 base to trimming and J lost 3 bases; unmatched junction nucleotides: 1. Germline CDR1 reads KGHSH; CDR2 reads LQKENI. There are 15 residues in the CDR3. The CDR3 here is CASSPLAGDYNEQFF. Here the CDR3 DNA reads TGTGCCAGCTCACCACTAGCGGGGGACTACAATGAGCAGTTCTTC.

This clone was seen a single time. The chain combines TRBV6-5 with TRBJ2-1, with D possibly being TRBD1 (5 bases). Per germline, CDR1 MNHEY and CDR2 SVGAGI. The V gene lost 0 bases and the J gene lost 6 bases, with 9 bases spanning the gap. The CDR3 is made up of 14 amino acids. The CDR3 spells CASSYSRTGNEQFF. In DNA, the CDR3 is TGTGCCAGCAGTTACTCCCGAACAGGCAATGAGCAGTTCTTC.

The chain has TRBV10-3 and TRBJ1-2; weak D call: TRBD1 (6 bases). V was shortened by 3 bases and J by 8 bases, with 19 bases between the two germline ends. The germline V gene encodes CDR1 ENHRY and CDR2 SYGVKD. The CDR3 runs 15 residues. CDR3: CAISESTLQGLGYTF. The DNA for the CDR3 is TGTGCCATCAGTGAATCCACACTACAGGGTCTCGGCTACACCTTC.

This clone has just one count. The genes are TRBV18 and TRBJ2-5, with D perhaps TRBD2 (6 bases). The CDR3 is 15 residues long. Trimming took 0 bases from V and 5 from J, leaving 13 bases between them. The V gene's germline CDR1 is KGHSH and CDR2 LQKENI. The CDR3 nucleotides read TGTGCCAGCTCACCACCTTCTAGCGCATCGGAGACCCAGTACTTC. This sequence encodes CASSPPSSASETQYF. Based on the CDR3 plus reference TRBV18 and TRBJ2-5, the full variable domain is NAGVMQNPRHLVRRRGQEARLRCSPMKGHSHVYWYRQLPEEGLKFMVYLQKENIIDESGMPKERFSAEFPKEGPSILRIQQVVRGDSAAYFCASSPPSSASETQYFGPGTRLLVL.

This chain joins TRBV27 and TRBJ2-7; the D gene is possibly TRBD2 (6 bases). This CDR3 spans 15 amino acids. Trimming took 4 bases from V and 0 from J, leaving 13 bases between them. The germline V gene has CDR1 MNHEY and CDR2 SMNVEV (reference sequence). Here the CDR3 reads CASSSGPGLSYEQYF. CDR3 bases: TGTGCCAGCAGTTCCGGTCCGGGACTCTCCTACGAGCAGTACTTC.

The chain joins TRBV7-9 to TRBJ1-2; D is perhaps TRBD1 (6 bases). Trimming stripped 1 base from V and 0 bases from J, with 6 bases between. Germline values: CDR1 SEHNR, CDR2 FQNEAQ (reference sequence). The CDR3 has 14 residues. DNA of the CDR3: TGTGCCAGCAGCTTAGGACAGGCTAACTATGGCTACACCTTC. This codes for CASSLGQANYGYTF.

The chain is built from TRBV7-9 and TRBJ1-2; D is unclear. From germline, CDR1 is SEHNR and CDR2 FQNEAQ (reference sequence). This CDR3 comprises 14 residues. The V end lost 5 bases, the J end lost 6 bases, and 16 bases lay between the germline ends. The CDR3: CASSLGSRVNGYTF. The CDR3 region has the DNA TGTGCCAGCAGCCTTGGGAGTCGGGTCAATGGCTACACCTTC.

The chain employs TRBV5-6 and TRBJ1-2; the D gene is possibly TRBD1 (5 bases). Germline-derived CDR1 and CDR2 are SGHDT and YYEEEE. V was clipped by 5 bases and J by 8 bases, with 19 bases between them. The CDR3 is 14 residues long. The CDR3 DNA sequence: TGTGCCAGCAGACCTCAGGGTCCGATCTGGGGCTACACCTTC. Translated, it gives CASRPQGPIWGYTF.

The gene calls are TRBV5-1 and TRBJ1-2; 10 bases agree with TRBD1. This CDR3 is built from 13 residues. V shed 4 bases and J 10 bases; nucleotides not matched to a gene: 7. Germline lookup yields CDR1 SGHRS and CDR2 YFSETQ. The CDR3 DNA is TGCGCCAGCAGCCAGGAGGGGACAGGGGACTACACCTTC. It specifies CASSQEGTGDYTF.

The chain uses TRBV6-2 or TRBV6-3 and TRBJ1-5, with a tentative D call TRBD1 (5 bases). V gave up 5 bases and J gave up 5 bases, with 13 bases separating them. CDR1 is MNHEY and CDR2 is SVGEGT in the germline V gene. This CDR3 has 14 amino acids. CDR3 residues: CASSSGQGHQPQHF. The DNA of the CDR3 is TGTGCCAGCAGTAGTGGGCAGGGTCATCAGCCCCAGCATTTT.

The rearrangement uses TRBV10-2 and TRBJ1-2; possible D gene TRBD1, 6 bases. The CDR3 spans 13 residues. The germline V and J ends were trimmed by 6 bases and 4 bases, with 12 bases remaining between them. The germline V gene encodes CDR1 WSHSY and CDR2 SAAADI. The CDR3, as DNA: TGCGCCAGCAGCTCCGGACAGCGCTATGGCTACACCTTC. Its protein is CASSSGQRYGYTF.

The chain uses TRBV5-4 and TRBJ1-2; 8 nucleotides align to TRBD1. This CDR3 is built from 12 residues. The germline CDR1 and CDR2 sequences are SGHNT and YYREEE (reference sequence). V gave up 7 bases and J gave up 10 bases; unmatched junction bases: 9. The CDR3 loop reads CASLSRTGLYTF. DNA for the CDR3: TGTGCCAGCCTTTCCCGGACAGGGCTCTACACCTTC.

This clone has just a few counts. This rearrangement joins TRBV24-1 to TRBJ2-1, with TRBD1 identical over 9 bases. Germline CDR1 reads KGHDR; CDR2 reads SFDVKD. The V segment lost 4 bases and the J segment 6 bases; nucleotides outside the gene matches: 6. The CDR3 has 15 amino acids. The chain's CDR3 is CATSDHGTGPNEQFF. CDR3 DNA: TGTGCCACCAGTGACCATGGGACAGGGCCCAATGAGCAGTTCTTC.

The J gene is TRBJ2-1, the V gene TRBV30, with D perhaps TRBD1 (7 bases). The CDR3 spans 14 residues. V was trimmed by 0 bases and J by 6 bases, leaving 12 bases between them. CDR1 and CDR2 from the germline V gene are GTSNPN and SVGIG (reference sequence). CDR3 residues: CAWSVGGGINEQFF. CDR3 sequence (DNA): TGTGCCTGGAGTGTAGGGGGCGGGATCAATGAGCAGTTCTTC.

The chain joins TRBV24-1 to TRBJ2-1; the match to TRBD2 covers 9 bases. This CDR3 comprises 17 residues. The germline gives CDR1 KGHDR, CDR2 SFDVKD. V was pared by 1 base and J by 5 bases, with 8 bases of the junction left unmatched. Written as DNA, the CDR3 is TGTGCCACCAGTGATTTCTCCTTGGCGGGAGGGGACAATGAGCAGTTCTTC. Residues: CATSDFSLAGGDNEQFF.

This rearrangement joins TRBV6-5 to TRBJ2-7; weak D call: TRBD1 (7 bases). The length of the CDR3 is 15 residues. V lost 6 bases and J lost 0, with 15 bases in between. Germline values: CDR1 MNHEY, CDR2 SVGAGI. The CDR3 loop reads CASRGPRGVSYEQYF. CDR3 nucleotides: TGTGCCAGCAGGGGGCCCAGGGGGGTCTCCTACGAGCAGTACTTC.

The gene calls are TRBV19 and TRBJ2-7; the D gene is possibly TRBD1 (6 bases). Germline CDR1 LNHDA, CDR2 SQIVND (reference sequence). Trimming shortened V by 4 bases and J by 3 bases, and 10 bases separated the two germline ends. The CDR3 contains 13 residues. The CDR3 DNA is TGTGCCAGTAGTAGCCGGGACAACTACGAGCAGTACTTC. This sequence encodes CASSSRDNYEQYF.

This sequence joins TRBV6-5 and TRBJ1-5; the D is unclear. From germline, CDR1 is MNHEY and CDR2 SVGAGI. CDR3 size: 14 residues. V was shortened by 6 bases and J by 0 bases, with 9 bases between the two germline ends. The CDR3, as DNA: TGTGCCAGCAGGGGCCGTTATAGCAATCAGCCCCAGCATTTT. Translation: CASRGRYSNQPQHF.